A selection of T cell receptor beta chains follows, all from one sample in a study of blood T cell repertoires in COVID-19. Repertoires were generated with immunoSEQ multiplex PCR, while TCRdb's copy carries only in-frame clones and drops some. The sample lists some 230,000 clones, roughly 90% occurring once. The sample comprised peripheral blood. The receptors shown here come from a man under 40 who had recovered from COVID-19. Both conserved end residues are part of each CDR3. D genes are given only for firm matches. Clone size is stated in some rows and not others, as once, few, many or a class when expanded.

v_gene: TRBV7-9; abundance: -; d_gene: TRBD1; j_gene: TRBJ1-3; CDR3nt: TGTGCCAGCAGCGGGACAGGCTCTGGAAACACCATATATTTT; CDR3aa: CASSGTGSGNTIYF
v_gene: TRBV5-6; abundance: -; d_gene: TRBD2; j_gene: TRBJ2-7; CDR3nt: TGTGCCAGCAGCTTGGACCCAGCGGGGGCCGCCTACGAGCAGTACTTC; CDR3aa: CASSLDPAGAAYEQYF
v_gene: TRBV7-2; abundance: -; d_gene: TRBD1; j_gene: TRBJ1-2; CDR3nt: TGTGCCAGCAGCCAAGGACAGGGCTATGGCTACACCTTC; CDR3aa: CASSQGQGYGYTF
v_gene: TRBV5-1; abundance: -; d_gene: -; j_gene: TRBJ2-2; CDR3nt: TGCGCCAGCAGCTTGAGCCAGGGAAACACCGGGGAGCTGTTTTTT; CDR3aa: CASSLSQGNTGELFF
v_gene: TRBV4-1; abundance: -; d_gene: -; j_gene: TRBJ1-5; CDR3nt: TGCGCCAGCAGCCAAGAGGACAGCTGGAGCAATCAGCCCCAGCATTTT; CDR3aa: CASSQEDSWSNQPQHF
v_gene: TRBV7-2; abundance: -; d_gene: -; j_gene: TRBJ2-4; CDR3nt: TGTGCCAGCAGCTTAGTTGGGGGCGAGGCCAAAAACATTCAGTACTTC; CDR3aa: CASSLVGGEAKNIQYF
v_gene: TRBV11-3; abundance: -; d_gene: TRBD2; j_gene: TRBJ2-5; CDR3nt: TGTGCCAGCAGCTTAGGAGCGGGGGCCCTAGGGGGGACCCAGTACTTC; CDR3aa: CASSLGAGALGGTQYF
v_gene: TRBV5-1; abundance: -; d_gene: -; j_gene: TRBJ1-1; CDR3nt: TGCGCCAGCAGCAAGAAGGACGGAGGTTCTGAAGCTTTCTTT; CDR3aa: CASSKKDGGSEAFF
v_gene: TRBV4-1; abundance: -; d_gene: -; j_gene: TRBJ1-2; CDR3nt: TGCGCCAGCAGCCAAGCCCCCGCAGGGGCCAACTATGGCTACACCTTC; CDR3aa: CASSQAPAGANYGYTF
v_gene: TRBV7-2; abundance: -; d_gene: -; j_gene: TRBJ1-5; CDR3nt: TGTGCCAGCAGCTCCAGGGTTGGGAATCAGCCCCAGCATTTT; CDR3aa: CASSSRVGNQPQHF
v_gene: TRBV6-5; abundance: -; d_gene: -; j_gene: TRBJ1-6; CDR3nt: TGTGCCAGCAGTTACTCGGGGCAGGGGTCCTCACCCCTCCACTTT; CDR3aa: CASSYSGQGSSPLHF
v_gene: TRBV4-2; abundance: -; d_gene: TRBD1; j_gene: TRBJ1-3; CDR3nt: TGTGCCAGCAGCCAAGCTACCGGGACAGGGAGCTTTGGAAACACCATATATTTT; CDR3aa: CASSQATGTGSFGNTIYF
v_gene: TRBV5-1; abundance: -; d_gene: TRBD1; j_gene: TRBJ2-7; CDR3nt: TGCGCCAGCAGCCCGACAGGGGGAGGGGAGCAGTACTTC; CDR3aa: CASSPTGGGEQYF
v_gene: TRBV4-3; abundance: -; d_gene: TRBD2; j_gene: TRBJ2-7; CDR3nt: TGCGCCAGCAGCCAAGATGCGGGGGCCTACGAGCAGTACTTC; CDR3aa: CASSQDAGAYEQYF
v_gene: TRBV7-9; abundance: -; d_gene: TRBD1; j_gene: TRBJ1-5; CDR3nt: TGTGCCAGCAGCTTCGGACAGGGAGTGCCTCAGCCCCAGCATTTT; CDR3aa: CASSFGQGVPQPQHF
v_gene: TRBV19; abundance: -; d_gene: -; j_gene: TRBJ1-2; CDR3nt: TGTGCCAGTAGTAACTGGGGGGTTGGCTACACCTTC; CDR3aa: CASSNWGVGYTF
v_gene: TRBV30; abundance: -; d_gene: -; j_gene: TRBJ1-2; CDR3nt: TGTGCCTGGAGCCCTCTCCGGGGGGCCAGTTCGTGGTATGGCTACACCTTC; CDR3aa: CAWSPLRGASSWYGYTF
v_gene: TRBV7-2; abundance: -; d_gene: TRBD2; j_gene: TRBJ2-2; CDR3nt: TGTGCAAAGGAGCGGGGGGCATCGACCGGGGAGCTGTTTTTT; CDR3aa: CAKERGASTGELFF
v_gene: TRBV29-1; abundance: -; d_gene: -; j_gene: TRBJ2-3; CDR3nt: TGCAGCGTTGGACAGTTTTACGCAGATACGCAGTATTTT; CDR3aa: CSVGQFYADTQYF
v_gene: TRBV2; abundance: -; d_gene: TRBD1; j_gene: TRBJ2-7; CDR3nt: TGTGCCAGCCGGGACAGGGGACCCTACGAGCAGTACTTC; CDR3aa: CASRDRGPYEQYF
v_gene: TRBV18; abundance: -; d_gene: TRBD1; j_gene: TRBJ1-4; CDR3nt: TGTGCCAGCTCACCCGAGCTGGGGACAGATGAAAAACTGTTTTTT; CDR3aa: CASSPELGTDEKLFF
v_gene: TRBV3-1/TRBV3-2; abundance: -; d_gene: -; j_gene: TRBJ2-1; CDR3nt: TGTGCCAGCAGCCAAGGCCCAGGCAGCAATGAGCAGTTCTTC; CDR3aa: CASSQGPGSNEQFF
v_gene: TRBV11-2; abundance: once; d_gene: -; j_gene: TRBJ1-4; CDR3nt: TGTGCCAGCAGCTTAGGACAGACACCTGGAAAACTGTTTTTT; CDR3aa: CASSLGQTPGKLFF
v_gene: TRBV19; abundance: -; d_gene: -; j_gene: TRBJ1-6; CDR3nt: TGTGCCAGTAGTATAGGTACTTCTTCTTCGAGGAATTCACCCCTCCACTTT; CDR3aa: CASSIGTSSSRNSPLHF